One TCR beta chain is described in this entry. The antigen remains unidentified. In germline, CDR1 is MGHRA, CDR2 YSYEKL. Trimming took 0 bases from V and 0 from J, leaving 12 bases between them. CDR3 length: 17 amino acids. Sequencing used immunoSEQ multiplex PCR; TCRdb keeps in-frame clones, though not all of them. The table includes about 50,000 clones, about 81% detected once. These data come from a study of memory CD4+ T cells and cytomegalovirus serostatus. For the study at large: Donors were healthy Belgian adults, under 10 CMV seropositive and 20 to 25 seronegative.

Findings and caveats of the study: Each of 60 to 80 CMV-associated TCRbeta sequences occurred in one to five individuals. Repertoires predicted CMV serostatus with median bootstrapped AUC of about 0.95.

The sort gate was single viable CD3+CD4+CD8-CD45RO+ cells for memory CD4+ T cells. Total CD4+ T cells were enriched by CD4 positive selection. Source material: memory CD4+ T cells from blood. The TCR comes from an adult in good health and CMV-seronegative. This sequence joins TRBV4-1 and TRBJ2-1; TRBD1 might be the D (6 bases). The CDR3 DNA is TGCGCCAGCAGCCAAGATAAGGGGGTGAGCTCCTACAATGAGCAGTTCTTC. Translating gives CASSQDKGVSSYNEQFF.